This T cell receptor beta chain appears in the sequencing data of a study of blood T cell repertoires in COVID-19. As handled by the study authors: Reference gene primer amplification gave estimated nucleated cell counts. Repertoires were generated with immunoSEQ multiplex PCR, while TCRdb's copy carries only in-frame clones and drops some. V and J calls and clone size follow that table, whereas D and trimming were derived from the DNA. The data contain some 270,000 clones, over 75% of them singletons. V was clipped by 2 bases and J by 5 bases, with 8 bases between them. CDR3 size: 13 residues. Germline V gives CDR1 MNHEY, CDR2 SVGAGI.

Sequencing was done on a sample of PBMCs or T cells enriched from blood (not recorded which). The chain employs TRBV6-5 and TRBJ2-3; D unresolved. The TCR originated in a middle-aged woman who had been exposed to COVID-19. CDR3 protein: CASSYTVRDTQYF. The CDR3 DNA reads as TGTGCCAGCAGTTACACGGTTCGAGATACGCAGTATTTT.